This T cell receptor (beta chain) came from a study of Graves' ophthalmopathy and Graves' hyperthyroidism (dated by TCRdb to 2016 to 2019). For context, the study as a whole: Peripheral blood was collected at initial diagnosis, prior to any treatment. Once sampling was done, hyperthyroidism patients were given methimazole at a starting dose of 30 mg daily, while ophthalmopathy patients were given high-dose intravenous methylprednisolone. To tell Graves' ophthalmopathy apart from Graves' hyperthyroidism, and to predict which patients would progress to ophthalmopathy, the study relied on TCR beta repertoire signatures. The independent validation cohort included 18 to 20 hyperthyroidism patients plus 17 patients who later progressed from hyperthyroidism to ophthalmopathy. T-cell repertoires of thyroid tissue and blood were compared in over five hyperthyroidism patients. In total, approximately 130 blood samples were TCR-sequenced: 43 ophthalmopathy, 80 or so hyperthyroidism and roughly 17 hyperthyroidism-to-ophthalmopathy patients. To explore V-J signatures that separate ophthalmopathy from hyperthyroidism, a discovery set of around 97 patients was enrolled, consisting of about 45 with ophthalmopathy and about 60 with stable hyperthyroidism.

General study outcomes and caveats: In validation, the model predicted ophthalmopathy progression with 70.59% sensitivity and around 72% specificity; roughly 11 predicted patients were CT-confirmed with GO in a median of around 6.5 months. Most expanded thyroid clonotypes with a frequency above 0.001 also appeared in blood, which suggests that blood repertoires may reflect the immune response in the thyroid. No statistical method was used to set the sample size in advance, and the investigators knew which group each participant was assigned to. In cross-validation, the 13-signature model distinguished ophthalmopathy from stable hyperthyroidism with 85% to 90% sensitivity and about 81% specificity, and in the test set the corresponding values were 80% and 75%.

A word on this clonotype: This receptor's antigen is unknown. At one boundary the junction diverges from the germline segment, which might be a read error.

Based on the germline V gene, the CDR1 and CDR2 sequences are MDHEN and SYDVKM. CDR3 length: 12 amino acids, cysteine to phenylalanine. Only CDR3 DNA is held: 36 bases, read in frame from base 1. For repertoire sequencing, the TCR beta CDR3 regions were amplified from RNA transcripts. HTBI primers and the Qiagen OneStep RT-PCR kit were used in a first-round RT-PCR, which was followed by a second-round multiplex PCR, size selection and purification. Libraries were sequenced on an Illumina HiSeq2000 using paired-end 100 bp reads. The authors' pipeline ran thus. SOAPnuke was used to process the reads, removing any read that contained adapters or uncalled bases, had a mean Phred below 15, or lacked an exact match to the constant primer or identifier. COPE v1.2.5 was used to merge the high-quality paired reads. Each unique nucleotide sequence was defined as a clonotype, and clonotypes were aligned to IMGT TRB V, D and J references with MiTCR v1.1. Analysis was restricted to V-J combinations with a frequency above 0.0001, which covered roughly 99% of repertoires. For each V-J combination, a TCR clonal expansion and chaos score was defined as the ratio of F50 clonal expansion to chaos observed in the TCRdist matrix. Welch's t-statistics and random forest were used to reduce the features to approximately 13 V-J combinations, which were then used as input to a naive Bayes classifier. Thyroid-blood repertoire similarity was quantified with the Morisita-Horn index. Starting from the raw public reads, TCRdb applied fastp trimming at Q25, assembled clones with MiXCR and retained in-frame beta chains. Entries that share a CDR3 protein sequence are merged under the most common genes and DNA. TCRdb's processing, not the study's, gives the V and J calls here. For this sample there are a few hundred thousand distinct CDR3 sequences; 17% appear just once. 2.4% of the sample is in the top ten clones.

Stable hyperthyroidism was defined as no progression to ophthalmopathy within 18 months of follow-up. Hyperthyroidism patients were newly diagnosed, with disease duration under 2 months, and aged 18 to 65 years. Patients were excluded if they had other autoimmune diseases, uncontrolled infections, pregnancy or lactation. Clinical symptoms, serum thyroxine, TRAb, thyroid ultrasound and orbital computed tomography were used for diagnosis. Ficoll-Paque density gradient centrifugation was used to isolate PBMCs from around 10 ml of fresh peripheral blood. Total RNA was extracted using Trizol reagent, and RNA quality was checked on an Agilent 2100 Bioanalyzer.

The chain joins TRBV28 to TRBJ2-5; the D segment might be TRBD1 or TRBD2, since each matches 5 bases. The clonotype was recovered from an adult woman with stable Graves' hyperthyroidism. Sequencing was performed on peripheral blood. The DNA reads as follows: TGTGCCAGCTTGACGGGCCAAGGGACCAAGTACTTC. Protein translation: CASLTGQGTKYF.